This T cell receptor beta chain is from a study of T cell responses to AZD1222 COVID-19 vaccine. Assay used: immunoSEQ multiplex PCR; TCRdb lists only in-frame clones, some missing. Found here are over 100,000 clones, approximately 91% of them singletons; the top ten hold roughly 6.5%. Whole-study findings and limits: Only 5 or 6 people who got AZD1222 tested seropositive at baseline. Clonal diversity was possibly underestimated, and white British individuals and females predominated among donors. Spike-specific TCR breadth and depth rose after two AZD1222 doses. Regions left unmutated in variants are reportedly the target of nearly half of spike-specific TCRs.

Regarding this clone: The target antigen is unknown.

The V gene end was trimmed by 5 bases and the J gene end by 10 bases; junction bases not matched to a gene: 7. This CDR3 is built from 13 residues. Germline CDR1 and CDR2: SGHNT and YENEEA. The gene calls are TRBV11-3 and TRBJ1-2, with TRBD1 identical over 10 bases. This sample comprised peripheral blood, obtained on day 0 of AZD1222 vaccination. The receptor was derived from an adult in good health. The CDR3 bases are TGTGCCAGCAGCACAAGGACAGGGGGAGTCTACACCTTC. Translating gives CASSTRTGGVYTF.